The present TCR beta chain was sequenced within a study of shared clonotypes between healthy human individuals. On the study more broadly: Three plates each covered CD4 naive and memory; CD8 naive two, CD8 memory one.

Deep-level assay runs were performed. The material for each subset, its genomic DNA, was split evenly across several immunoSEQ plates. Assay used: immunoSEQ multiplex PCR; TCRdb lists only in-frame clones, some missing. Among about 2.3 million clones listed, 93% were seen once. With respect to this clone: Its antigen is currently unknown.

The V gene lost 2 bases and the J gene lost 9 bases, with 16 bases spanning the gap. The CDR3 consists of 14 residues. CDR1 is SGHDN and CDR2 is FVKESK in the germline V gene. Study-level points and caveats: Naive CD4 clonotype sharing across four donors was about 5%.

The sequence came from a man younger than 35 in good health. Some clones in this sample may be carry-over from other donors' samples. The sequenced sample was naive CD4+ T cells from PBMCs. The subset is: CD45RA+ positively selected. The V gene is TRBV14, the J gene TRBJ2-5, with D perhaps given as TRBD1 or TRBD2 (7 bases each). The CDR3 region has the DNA TGTGCCAGCAGCCAAAAGGTCCAGGGGGGGGCCCAGTACTTC. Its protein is CASSQKVQGGAQYF. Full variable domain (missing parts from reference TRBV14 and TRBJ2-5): EAGVTQFPSHSVIEKGQTVTLRCDPISGHDNLYWYRRVMGKEIKFLLHFVKESKQDESGMPNNRFLAERTGGTYSTLKVQPAELEDSGVYFCASSQKVQGGAQYFGPGTRLLVL.